Listed below are T cell receptor beta chains from one sample, sequenced in a study of T and B cells in COVID-19 patients. TCRdb re-called the multiplex PCR reads with MiXCR, one entry per CDR3 protein. The data contain 8,000 to 9,500 distinct CDR3 sequences, approximately 35% of them singletons. Sequenced input: blood. The origin of the receptors is a human donor with active COVID-19. The CDR3 runs from the conserved cysteine through the conserved F or W. Each record gives: J gene, clone size, D gene, V gene, CDR3 protein, CDR3 DNA. D genes are given only for firm matches. A row's size may be missing; if present it is once, few, many or a size class.

J gene: TRBJ2-7; clone size: few; D gene: TRBD2; V gene: TRBV6-2/TRBV6-3; CDR3 protein: CASLRLAGAYEQYF; CDR3 DNA: TGTGCCAGCCTAAGACTAGCGGGCGCCTACGAGCAGTACTTC
J gene: TRBJ1-4; clone size: few; D gene: NA; V gene: TRBV18; CDR3 protein: CASSLSRQPREKLFF; CDR3 DNA: TGTGCCAGCTCACTGTCGCGTCAGCCGAGGGAAAAACTGTTTTTT
J gene: TRBJ1-3; clone size: few; D gene: TRBD1; V gene: TRBV6-5; CDR3 protein: CASSYFSGGSGNTIYF; CDR3 DNA: TGTGCCAGCAGTTACTTCTCAGGGGGTTCTGGAAACACCATATATTTT
J gene: TRBJ1-1; clone size: NA; D gene: NA; V gene: TRBV11-3; CDR3 protein: CASSLGLNTEAFF; CDR3 DNA: TGTGCCAGCAGCCTCGGACTGAACACTGAAGCTTTCTTT
J gene: TRBJ1-4; clone size: NA; D gene: NA; V gene: TRBV12-3/TRBV12-4; CDR3 protein: CASSSLEKLFF; CDR3 DNA: TGTGCCAGCAGTTCTCTCGAAAAACTGTTTTTT
J gene: TRBJ2-5; clone size: medium-sized; D gene: TRBD2; V gene: TRBV30; CDR3 protein: CAWSRTSGQETQYF; CDR3 DNA: TGTGCCTGGAGTCGCACTAGCGGCCAAGAGACCCAGTACTTC
J gene: TRBJ1-2; clone size: once; D gene: TRBD1; V gene: TRBV29-1; CDR3 protein: CSVEGQRTGDIDPNFVYTF; CDR3 DNA: TGCAGCGTTGAAGGCCAGAGGACAGGGGACATCGACCCTAACTTTGTCTACACCTTC
J gene: TRBJ1-2; clone size: NA; D gene: NA; V gene: TRBV19; CDR3 protein: CASSPGHLYGYTF; CDR3 DNA: TGTGCCAGTAGTCCCGGACATCTCTATGGCTACACCTTC
J gene: TRBJ1-4; clone size: few; D gene: NA; V gene: TRBV15; CDR3 protein: CATSRVPVSGEKLFF; CDR3 DNA: TGTGCCACCAGCAGAGTGCCTGTCTCCGGTGAAAAACTGTTTTTT
J gene: TRBJ2-2; clone size: few; D gene: NA; V gene: TRBV19; CDR3 protein: CASSNPLFTRDPFTNTGELFF; CDR3 DNA: TGTGCCAGTAGTAACCCGTTATTTACACGGGACCCTTTCACGAACACCGGGGAGCTGTTTTTT
J gene: TRBJ2-3; clone size: few; D gene: NA; V gene: TRBV27; CDR3 protein: CASSWVQGGRDTQYF; CDR3 DNA: TGTGCCAGCAGTTGGGTGCAGGGGGGGAGAGATACGCAGTATTTT
J gene: TRBJ2-7; clone size: medium-sized; D gene: TRBD1; V gene: TRBV6-5; CDR3 protein: CASSDRGRSDEQYF; CDR3 DNA: TGTGCCAGTTCGGACAGGGGGCGTTCGGACGAGCAGTACTTC
J gene: TRBJ2-1; clone size: few; D gene: TRBD2; V gene: TRBV11-1; CDR3 protein: CASSLVPSGRRNEQFF; CDR3 DNA: TGTGCCAGCAGCTTAGTGCCTAGCGGGAGGAGGAATGAGCAGTTCTTC
J gene: TRBJ1-2; clone size: NA; D gene: NA; V gene: TRBV19; CDR3 protein: CASSIGNQPYGYTF; CDR3 DNA: TGTGCCAGTAGTATCGGAAACCAACCCTATGGCTACACCTTC
J gene: TRBJ2-1; clone size: NA; D gene: NA; V gene: TRBV6-6; CDR3 protein: CAISESGAPISFPVYNEQFF; CDR3 DNA: TGTGCCATCAGTGAGTCAGGGGCCCCTATATCCTTCCCTGTATACAATGAGCAGTTCTTC
J gene: TRBJ2-1; clone size: NA; D gene: NA; V gene: TRBV18; CDR3 protein: CASSPNPNSEQFF; CDR3 DNA: TGTGCCAGCTCACCAAATCCCAATAGTGAGCAGTTCTTC
J gene: TRBJ2-3; clone size: NA; D gene: TRBD1; V gene: TRBV6-4; CDR3 protein: CASSAVPGQGTQYF; CDR3 DNA: TGTGCCAGCAGTGCCGTCCCGGGACAGGGTACGCAGTATTTT
J gene: TRBJ2-1; clone size: NA; D gene: TRBD2; V gene: TRBV6-2/TRBV6-3; CDR3 protein: CASSYVTSGRYNEQFF; CDR3 DNA: TGTGCCAGCAGTTACGTGACTAGCGGCAGGTACAATGAGCAGTTCTTC
J gene: TRBJ2-3; clone size: NA; D gene: TRBD2; V gene: TRBV19; CDR3 protein: CATRRRAGGEDTQYF; CDR3 DNA: TGTGCCACCAGGCGGAGAGCGGGAGGGGAAGATACGCAGTATTTT
J gene: TRBJ2-7; clone size: few; D gene: NA; V gene: TRBV12-3/TRBV12-4; CDR3 protein: CASSLGRRIAHEQYF; CDR3 DNA: TGTGCCAGCAGTTTAGGACGGAGAATCGCGCACGAGCAGTACTTC
J gene: TRBJ2-3; clone size: NA; D gene: NA; V gene: TRBV12-3/TRBV12-4; CDR3 protein: CASSLDGTDTQYF; CDR3 DNA: TGTGCCAGCAGCCTGGACGGGACAGATACGCAGTATTTT
J gene: TRBJ1-5; clone size: few; D gene: NA; V gene: TRBV27; CDR3 protein: CASSLYGDISNQPQHF; CDR3 DNA: TGTGCCAGCAGTTTATATGGGGATATTAGCAATCAGCCCCAGCATTTT
J gene: TRBJ2-7; clone size: few; D gene: NA; V gene: TRBV6-6; CDR3 protein: CASSVTGGNFYEQYF; CDR3 DNA: TGTGCCAGCAGTGTCACCGGAGGAAATTTCTACGAGCAGTACTTC
J gene: TRBJ1-1; clone size: few; D gene: NA; V gene: TRBV30; CDR3 protein: CAWRPWDPGDTEAFF; CDR3 DNA: TGTGCCTGGAGACCCTGGGACCCGGGCGACACTGAAGCTTTCTTT
J gene: TRBJ2-6; clone size: NA; D gene: TRBD1; V gene: TRBV10-2; CDR3 protein: CASAGGGGANVLTF; CDR3 DNA: TGCGCCAGCGCAGGGGGTGGGGGGGCCAACGTCCTGACTTTC
J gene: TRBJ2-7; clone size: once; D gene: NA; V gene: TRBV28; CDR3 protein: CASSSLYEQYF; CDR3 DNA: TGTGCCAGCAGTTCCCTATACGAGCAGTACTTC
J gene: TRBJ1-1; clone size: NA; D gene: NA; V gene: TRBV5-4; CDR3 protein: CASSIGGTEAFF; CDR3 DNA: TGTGCCAGCTCCATAGGGGGCACTGAAGCTTTCTTT
J gene: TRBJ2-5; clone size: NA; D gene: TRBD2; V gene: TRBV6-5; CDR3 protein: CASSYLIPGAGGPRETQYF; CDR3 DNA: TGTGCCAGCAGTTACCTCATCCCTGGGGCGGGAGGGCCGAGAGAGACCCAGTACTTC
J gene: TRBJ2-5; clone size: medium-sized; D gene: NA; V gene: TRBV19; CDR3 protein: CASRLQGKPYQETQYF; CDR3 DNA: TGTGCCAGTAGGCTACAGGGCAAGCCATACCAAGAGACCCAGTACTTC
J gene: TRBJ2-7; clone size: NA; D gene: TRBD2; V gene: TRBV6-1; CDR3 protein: CASTLPLAGPEQYF; CDR3 DNA: TGTGCCAGCACCCTACCCCTAGCGGGTCCTGAGCAGTACTTC
J gene: TRBJ2-5; clone size: NA; D gene: NA; V gene: TRBV7-9; CDR3 protein: CASSLSPEETQYF; CDR3 DNA: TGTGCCAGCAGCTTAAGCCCGGAGGAGACCCAGTACTTC
J gene: TRBJ2-2; clone size: NA; D gene: NA; V gene: TRBV4-3; CDR3 protein: CASSQGDASELFF; CDR3 DNA: TGCGCCAGCAGCCAAGGGGATGCCTCTGAGCTGTTTTTT
J gene: TRBJ2-7; clone size: NA; D gene: NA; V gene: TRBV12-3/TRBV12-4; CDR3 protein: CASSFGNEQYF; CDR3 DNA: TGTGCCAGCAGTTTTGGGAACGAGCAGTACTTC
J gene: TRBJ2-7; clone size: NA; D gene: NA; V gene: TRBV11-1; CDR3 protein: CASSRDRFTYEQYF; CDR3 DNA: TGTGCCAGCAGTCGCGACAGGTTTACTTACGAGCAGTACTTC
J gene: TRBJ2-2; clone size: NA; D gene: TRBD2; V gene: TRBV6-2/TRBV6-3; CDR3 protein: CASRVGGARTGELFF; CDR3 DNA: TGTGCCAGTAGGGTCGGGGGGGCGCGCACCGGGGAGCTGTTTTTT
J gene: TRBJ1-3; clone size: few; D gene: NA; V gene: TRBV18; CDR3 protein: CASSLDLSSGNTIYF; CDR3 DNA: TGTGCCAGCTCATTAGACCTCTCCTCTGGAAACACCATATATTTT
J gene: TRBJ2-7; clone size: few; D gene: NA; V gene: TRBV19; CDR3 protein: CASSMETNPFYEQYF; CDR3 DNA: TGTGCCAGTAGTATGGAGACCAACCCTTTCTACGAGCAGTACTTC
J gene: TRBJ2-5; clone size: NA; D gene: TRBD2; V gene: TRBV5-4; CDR3 protein: CASRTSGEETQYF; CDR3 DNA: TGTGCCAGCAGGACTAGCGGGGAAGAGACCCAGTACTTC